The sample holds a few counts of the clone carrying this T cell receptor (beta chain). Antigen unknown. Active moderate-to-severe ophthalmopathy, Clinical Activity Score at least 3, NOSPECS at least 4, under 3 months' duration. Amplification of TCR beta CDR3 regions used RNA as the template. The study used the HTBI primer set for a first-round RT-PCR of the TCR CDR3. Using its own MiXCR run on the multiplex PCR reads, TCRdb lists one record per CDR3 protein. The profile shows under 600,000 distinct CDR3 sequences, roughly 15% of them singletons. The data stem from a study of T cells in Graves' hyperthyroidism and ophthalmopathy. Study at large: Any treatment followed the collection of peripheral blood at initial diagnosis. Study outcomes and limitations: Separating ophthalmopathy from stable hyperthyroidism was achieved by a 13 V-J model.

Germline lookup yields CDR1 SGHTA and CDR2 FQGTGA. The CDR3 sequence is 16 residues long. V was pared by 8 bases and J by 5 bases, with 25 bases between. The rearrangement links TRBV7-3 to TRBJ2-7; D remains unclear. This receptor was obtained from a woman in her thirties or forties with Graves' ophthalmopathy. Sequencing input: blood. This chain's CDR3 is CASPLSKADPSHEQYF. Written as DNA, the CDR3 is TGTGCCAGCCCCTTAAGTAAGGCAGACCCGTCCCACGAGCAGTACTTC.